This TCR beta chain was identified during a study of human T cells and chemical hapten exposure. For the library, individual cDNA molecules each received unique molecular identifiers. TCRdb fed the RACE reads into MiXCR, producing one record per CDR3 protein. The repertoire holds roughly 200,000 distinct CDR3 sequences, with around 25% as singletons. This clonotype was counted a few times. Its antigen is still unknown. The CDR3 length is 15 residues. V trimming: 2 bases; J trimming: 4 bases; junction bases outside the gene matches: 6. Germline values: CDR1 DFQATT, CDR2 SNEGSKA (reference sequence). Time point denoted: patch test 3, about 24 weeks after DPC sensitization. Treatment of the sample: therapeutic diphenylcyclopropenone sensitization with weekly scalp DPC. Study conclusions and caveats: Unchanged with DPC sensitization were TCRs above 1 in 1000 frequency.

The TCR sequence derives from a woman in her thirties or forties with alopecia areata. Some clones in this sample may be carry-over from other donors' samples. The chain recombines TRBV20-1 with TRBJ1-5; TRBD1 matches 9 bases. Sample: whole blood, taken in connection with sensitization to the hapten diphenylcyclopropenone (DPC). The CDR3 DNA follows: TGCAGTGCTAGACCAACAGGGGGCGGAAATCAGCCCCAGCATTTT. Its translation is CSARPTGGGNQPQHF.